This is a list of T cell receptor beta chains from one sample in a study of T cell repertoires in cytomegalovirus infection. TCRdb reprocessed the reads via MiXCR and lists one record per CDR3 protein. The data show about 740,000 distinct CDR3 sequences, about 40% seen once. Sequencing was performed on PBMCs. These receptor sequences come from a human donor in good health (CMV status not recorded). Some clones in this sample may be carry-over from other donors' samples. Each CDR3 is given with its conserved first and last residue. A D gene is named only where the DNA matches it firmly. Expanded clones get a size class; other rows say once, few or many, or leave the size out.

TRBJ2-3 | . | TRBD2 | TRBV6-4 | CASSTGTSVTDTQYF | TGTGCCAGCAGCACTGGGACTAGCGTCACAGATACGCAGTATTTT
TRBJ2-2 | few | TRBD2 | TRBV7-2 | CASNLGLAGSNTGELFF | TGTGCCAGCAACCTGGGACTAGCGGGCTCGAACACCGGGGAGCTGTTTTTT
TRBJ2-2 | . | . | TRBV28 | CASSQEGPTGELFF | TGTGCCAGCAGTCAGGAGGGCCCCACCGGGGAGCTGTTTTTT
TRBJ2-7 | . | . | TRBV2 | CASSDGWESYEQYF | TGTGCCAGCAGTGACGGGTGGGAGTCCTACGAGCAGTACTTC
TRBJ2-3 | few | . | TRBV28 | CASSLIYRVEGSDTQYF | TGTGCCAGCAGTTTGATTTACAGGGTTGAGGGGTCAGATACGCAGTATTTT
TRBJ1-1 | . | . | TRBV20-1 | CSASGPWVNTEAFF | TGCAGTGCTAGCGGCCCCTGGGTTAACACTGAAGCTTTCTTT
TRBJ2-3 | . | . | TRBV28 | CASSYFGDSDTQYF | TGTGCCAGCAGTTACTTTGGGGATTCAGATACGCAGTATTTT
TRBJ2-7 | . | . | TRBV30 | CAWSHTQASIYEQYF | TGTGCCTGGAGTCATACCCAGGCGTCCATTTACGAGCAGTACTTC
TRBJ1-6 | many | . | TRBV7-2 | CASSLDGGGGNSPLHF | TGTGCCAGCAGCTTAGATGGTGGGGGAGGCAATTCACCCCTCCACTTT
TRBJ2-1 | . | TRBD2 | TRBV25-1 | CASSEDGLAAYNEQFF | TGTGCCAGCAGTGAAGACGGTCTAGCGGCTTACAATGAGCAGTTCTTC
TRBJ2-1 | . | TRBD1 | TRBV27 | CASSLPGQGSSSYNEQFF | TGTGCCAGCAGTTTGCCGGGACAGGGGTCGAGCTCCTACAATGAGCAGTTCTTC
TRBJ2-1 | . | TRBD2 | TRBV6-8 | CASSYSSGGEQFF | TGTGCCAGCAGTTACTCGTCGGGAGGTGAGCAGTTCTTC
TRBJ2-4 | . | TRBD2 | TRBV20-1 | CSARDPAGGPQNIQYF | TGCAGTGCTAGAGATCCGGCGGGAGGGCCCCAAAACATTCAGTACTTC
TRBJ2-2 | once | . | TRBV7-4 | CASSIAKGGPATGELFF | TGTGCCAGCAGCATAGCCAAAGGGGGGCCAGCCACCGGGGAGCTGTTTTTT
TRBJ2-7 | many | TRBD1 | TRBV7-8 | CASSLDGQGAWEQYF | TGTGCCAGCAGCTTAGACGGCCAGGGGGCATGGGAGCAGTACTTC
TRBJ2-2 | many | TRBD2 | TRBV7-8 | CASSRTTSGRIGGELFF | TGTGCCAGCAGCCGCACGACTAGCGGGAGAATCGGCGGGGAGCTGTTTTTT
TRBJ2-1 | many | TRBD1 | TRBV12-3/TRBV12-4 | CASSPSRDRGISYNEQFF | TGTGCCAGCAGCCCGTCCCGGGACAGGGGGATCTCCTACAATGAGCAGTTCTTC
TRBJ2-3 | . | . | TRBV6-6 | CASSYSMRQGSDTQYF | TGTGCCAGCAGTTACTCGATGCGGCAGGGGTCAGATACGCAGTATTTT
TRBJ1-4 | . | . | TRBV6-5 | CASSYLQGNEKLFF | TGTGCCAGCAGTTACCTACAGGGAAATGAAAAACTGTTTTTT
TRBJ2-3 | . | . | TRBV7-2 | CASSFLGIVSTDTQYF | TGTGCCAGCAGCTTTTTGGGAATCGTTAGCACAGATACGCAGTATTTT
TRBJ2-3 | few | . | TRBV28 | CASRLAGPDTQYF | TGTGCCAGCAGACTCGCGGGGCCAGATACGCAGTATTTT
TRBJ2-7 | many | . | TRBV7-9 | CASSLDGWEQYF | TGTGCCAGCAGCTTAGATGGGTGGGAGCAGTACTTC
TRBJ2-5 | . | . | TRBV12-3/TRBV12-4 | CSSRPRGETQYF | TGTTCCAGCAGACCGAGGGGGGAGACCCAGTACTTC
TRBJ2-1 | . | TRBD1 | TRBV19 | CASSTRGLSYNEQFF | TGTGCCAGTAGTACCAGGGGGTTATCCTACAATGAGCAGTTCTTC
TRBJ2-3 | . | TRBD2 | TRBV27 | CASSLTGGRDTQYF | TGTGCCAGCAGTTTAACGGGAGGGCGTGATACGCAGTATTTT
TRBJ1-2 | . | TRBD1 | TRBV6-1 | CASSDAGQGTYGYTF | TGTGCCAGCAGTGACGCGGGACAGGGTACCTATGGCTACACCTTC
TRBJ1-6 | many | . | TRBV7-2 | CASSLAWGADSPLHF | TGTGCCAGCAGCTTAGCTTGGGGGGCGGACTCACCCCTCCACTTT
TRBJ2-3 | few | . | TRBV28 | CASRAAGGDTQYF | TGTGCCAGCAGGGCGGCCGGGGGAGATACGCAGTATTTT
TRBJ2-1 | . | . | TRBV15 | CATSRVAYEQFF | TGTGCCACCAGCAGAGTGGCTTATGAGCAGTTCTTC
TRBJ2-5 | . | TRBD2 | TRBV4-1 | CASAPGGPGETQYF | TGCGCCAGCGCGCCGGGGGGGCCCGGGGAGACCCAGTACTTC
TRBJ1-6 | . | . | TRBV12-3/TRBV12-4 | CASRPGPNSPLHF | TGTGCCAGCAGACCGGGCCCAAATTCACCCCTCCACTTT
TRBJ2-3 | . | TRBD2 | TRBV28 | CASSLLALAGGMADTQYF | TGTGCCAGCAGTTTGTTGGCCCTAGCGGGGGGTATGGCAGATACGCAGTATTTT
TRBJ1-5 | few | . | TRBV4-1 | CASSQDGGNQPQHF | TGCGCCAGCAGCCAGGACGGTGGGAATCAGCCCCAGCATTTT
TRBJ1-5 | . | TRBD1 | TRBV29-1 | CSVAEGTGSSNQPQHF | TGCAGCGTGGCCGAAGGGACAGGGAGCAGCAATCAGCCCCAGCATTTT
TRBJ2-1 | . | . | TRBV25-1 | CASSDYLTRNEQFF | TGTGCCAGCAGTGACTACTTGACCCGTAATGAGCAGTTCTTC